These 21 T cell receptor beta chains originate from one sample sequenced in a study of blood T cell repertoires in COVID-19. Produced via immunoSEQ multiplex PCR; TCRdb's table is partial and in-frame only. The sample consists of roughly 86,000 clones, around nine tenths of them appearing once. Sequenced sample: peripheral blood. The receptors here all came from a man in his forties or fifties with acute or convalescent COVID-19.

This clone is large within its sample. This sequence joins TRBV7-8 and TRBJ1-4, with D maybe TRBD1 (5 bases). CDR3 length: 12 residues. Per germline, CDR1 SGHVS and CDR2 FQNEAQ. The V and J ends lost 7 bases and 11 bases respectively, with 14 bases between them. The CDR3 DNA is TGTGCCAGCAAAAGCGGGGGGGGTAAACTGTTTTTT. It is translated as CASKSGGGKLFF.

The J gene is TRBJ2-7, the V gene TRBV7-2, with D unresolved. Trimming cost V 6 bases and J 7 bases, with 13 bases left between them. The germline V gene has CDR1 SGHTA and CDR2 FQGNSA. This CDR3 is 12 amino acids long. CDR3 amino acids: CASSSGRREQYF. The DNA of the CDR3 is TGTGCCAGCAGTTCAGGCCGTCGGGAGCAGTACTTC.

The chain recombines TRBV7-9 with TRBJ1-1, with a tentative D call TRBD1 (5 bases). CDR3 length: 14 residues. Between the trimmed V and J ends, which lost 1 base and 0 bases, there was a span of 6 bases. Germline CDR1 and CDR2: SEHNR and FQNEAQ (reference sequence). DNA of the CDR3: TGTGCCAGCAGCTTAGGACAGATGAACACTGAAGCTTTCTTT. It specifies CASSLGQMNTEAFF. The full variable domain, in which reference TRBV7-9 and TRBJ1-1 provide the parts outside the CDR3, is DTGVSQNPRHKITKRGQNVTFRCDPISEHNRLYWYRQTLGQGPEFLTYFQNEAQLEKSRLLSDRFSAERPKGSFSTLEIQRTEQGDSAMYLCASSLGQMNTEAFFGQGTRLTVV.

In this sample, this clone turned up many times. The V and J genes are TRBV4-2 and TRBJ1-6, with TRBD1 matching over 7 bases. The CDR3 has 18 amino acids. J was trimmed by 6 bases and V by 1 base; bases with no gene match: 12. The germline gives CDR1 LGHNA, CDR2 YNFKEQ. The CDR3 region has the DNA TGTGCCAGCAGCCAAGTGAACCCCTTGGGGGACAGTAATTCACCCCTCCACTTT. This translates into CASSQVNPLGDSNSPLHF.

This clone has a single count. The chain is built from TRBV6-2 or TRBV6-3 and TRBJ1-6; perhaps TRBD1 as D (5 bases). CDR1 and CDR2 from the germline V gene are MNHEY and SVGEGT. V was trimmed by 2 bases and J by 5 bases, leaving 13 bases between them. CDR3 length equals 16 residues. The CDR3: CASSYPRGRDNSPLHF. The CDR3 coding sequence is TGTGCCAGCAGTTACCCAAGAGGCAGGGATAATTCACCCCTCCACTTT.

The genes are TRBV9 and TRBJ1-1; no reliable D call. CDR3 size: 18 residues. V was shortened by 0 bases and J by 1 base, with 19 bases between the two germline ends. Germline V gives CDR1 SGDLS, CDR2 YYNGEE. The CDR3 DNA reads TGTGCCAGCAGCGTAGTTCCGAGGTCGCTCCGGCAGAACACTGAAGCTTTCTTT. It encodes CASSVVPRSLRQNTEAFF. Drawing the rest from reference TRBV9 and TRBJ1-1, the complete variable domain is DSGVTQTPKHLITATGQRVTLRCSPRSGDLSVYWYQQSLDQGLQFLIQYYNGEERAKGNILERFSAQQFPDLHSELNLSSLELGDSALYFCASSVVPRSLRQNTEAFFGQGTRLTVV.

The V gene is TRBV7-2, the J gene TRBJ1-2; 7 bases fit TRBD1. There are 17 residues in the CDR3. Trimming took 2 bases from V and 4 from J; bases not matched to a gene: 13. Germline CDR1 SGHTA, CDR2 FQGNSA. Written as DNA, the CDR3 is TGTGCCAGCAGCTTATCTATAGGGGGCGCGAGGGGCTATGGCTACACCTTC. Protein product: CASSLSIGGARGYGYTF. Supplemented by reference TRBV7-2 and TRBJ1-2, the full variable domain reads GAGVSQSPSNKVTEKGKDVELRCDPISGHTALYWYRQSLGQGLEFLIYFQGNSAPDKSGLPSDRFSAERTGGSVSTLTIQRTQQEDSAVYLCASSLSIGGARGYGYTFGSGTRLTVV.

This CDR3 reads CASSLGQGGRAFF. DNA for the CDR3: TGTGCCAGCAGCTTAGGACAGGGCGGACGAGCTTTCTTT. The chain joins TRBV7-6 to TRBJ1-1, with 7 bases aligning to TRBD1. V shed 1 base and J 10 bases; nucleotides not matched to a gene: 6. This CDR3 has 13 residues. Germline V gene data show CDR1 as SGHVS and CDR2 as FNYEAQ.

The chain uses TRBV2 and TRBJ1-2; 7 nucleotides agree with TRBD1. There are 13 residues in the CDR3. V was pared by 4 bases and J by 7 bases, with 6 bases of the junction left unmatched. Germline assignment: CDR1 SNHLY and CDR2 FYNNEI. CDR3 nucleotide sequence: TGTGCCAGCAGTGGACAGGGAATAAGTGGCTACACCTTC. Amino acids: CASSGQGISGYTF. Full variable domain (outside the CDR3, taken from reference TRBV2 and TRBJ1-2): EPEVTQTPSHQVTQMGQEVILRCVPISNHLYFYWYRQILGQKVEFLVSFYNNEISEKSEIFDDQFSVERPDGSNFTLKIRSTKLEDSAMYFCASSGQGISGYTFGSGTRLTVV.

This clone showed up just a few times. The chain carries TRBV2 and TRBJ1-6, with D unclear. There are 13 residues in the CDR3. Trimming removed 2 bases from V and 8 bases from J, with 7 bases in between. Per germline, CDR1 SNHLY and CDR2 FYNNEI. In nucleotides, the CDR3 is TGTGCCAGCAGTGAACTGGGAGATTCACCCCTCCACTTT. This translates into CASSELGDSPLHF. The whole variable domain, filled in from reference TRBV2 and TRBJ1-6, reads EPEVTQTPSHQVTQMGQEVILRCVPISNHLYFYWYRQILGQKVEFLVSFYNNEISEKSEIFDDQFSVERPDGSNFTLKIRSTKLEDSAMYFCASSELGDSPLHFGNGTRLTVT.

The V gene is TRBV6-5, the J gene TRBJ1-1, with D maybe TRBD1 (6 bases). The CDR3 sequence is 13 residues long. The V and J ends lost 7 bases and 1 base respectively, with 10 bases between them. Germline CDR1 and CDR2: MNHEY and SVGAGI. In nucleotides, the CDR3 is TGTGCCAGCACCAGGGGAGAGAACACTGAAGCTTTCTTT. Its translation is CASTRGENTEAFF.

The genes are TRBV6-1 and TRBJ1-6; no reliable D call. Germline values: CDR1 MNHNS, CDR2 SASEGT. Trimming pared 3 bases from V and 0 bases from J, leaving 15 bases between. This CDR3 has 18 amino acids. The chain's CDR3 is CASSDRFRNRSYNSPLHF. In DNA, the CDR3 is TGTGCCAGCAGTGATAGATTCAGGAATCGCTCCTATAATTCACCCCTCCACTTT.

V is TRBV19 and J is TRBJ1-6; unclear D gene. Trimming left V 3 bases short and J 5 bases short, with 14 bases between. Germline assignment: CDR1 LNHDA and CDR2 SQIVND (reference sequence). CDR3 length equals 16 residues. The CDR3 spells CASSITRLRDNSPLHF. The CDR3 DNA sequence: TGTGCCAGTAGTATCACCAGGTTGAGGGATAATTCACCCCTCCACTTT.

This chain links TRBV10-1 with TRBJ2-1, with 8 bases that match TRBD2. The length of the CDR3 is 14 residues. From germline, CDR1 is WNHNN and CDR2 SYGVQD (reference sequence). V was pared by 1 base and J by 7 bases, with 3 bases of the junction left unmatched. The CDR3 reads CASSEFSGTNEQFF. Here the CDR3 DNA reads TGCGCCAGCAGTGAGTTTAGCGGGACGAATGAGCAGTTCTTC.

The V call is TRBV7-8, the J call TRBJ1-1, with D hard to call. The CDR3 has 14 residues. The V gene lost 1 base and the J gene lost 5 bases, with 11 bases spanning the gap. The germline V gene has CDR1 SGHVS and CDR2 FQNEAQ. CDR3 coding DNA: TGTGCCAGCAGCTTAGGGACTGGGGAGACTGAAGCTTTCTTT. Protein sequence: CASSLGTGETEAFF.

The CDR3 reads CASSSLAGRKDTQYF. In nucleotides, the CDR3 is TGTGCCAGCAGCTCGCTAGCGGGGAGAAAAGATACGCAGTATTTT. This chain connects TRBV5-6 to TRBJ2-3, with 9 positions matching TRBD2. Germline V gene data show CDR1 as SGHDT and CDR2 as YYEEEE. The CDR3 totals 15 residues. V was pared by 3 bases and J by 5 bases, with 7 bases of the junction left unmatched.

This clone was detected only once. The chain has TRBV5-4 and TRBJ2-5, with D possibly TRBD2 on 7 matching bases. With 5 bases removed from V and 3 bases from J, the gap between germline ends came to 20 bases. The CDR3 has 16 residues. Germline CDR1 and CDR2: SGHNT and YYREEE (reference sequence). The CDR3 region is CASSLFRGAVEETQYF. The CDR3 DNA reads TGTGCCAGCAGTCTATTTCGGGGGGCTGTGGAAGAGACCCAGTACTTC.

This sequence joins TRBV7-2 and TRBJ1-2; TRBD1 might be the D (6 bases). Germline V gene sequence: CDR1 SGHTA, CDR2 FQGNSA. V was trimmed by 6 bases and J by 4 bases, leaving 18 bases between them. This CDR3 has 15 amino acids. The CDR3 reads CASRDGLNRVYGYTF. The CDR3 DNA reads TGTGCCAGCAGGGACGGACTGAACAGGGTCTATGGCTACACCTTC.

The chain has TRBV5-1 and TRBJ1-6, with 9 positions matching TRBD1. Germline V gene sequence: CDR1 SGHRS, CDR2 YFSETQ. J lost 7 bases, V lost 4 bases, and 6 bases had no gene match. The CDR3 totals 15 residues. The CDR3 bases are TGCGCCAGCAGCCTGGAAGACAGGGGGAATTCACCCCTCCACTTT. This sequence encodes CASSLEDRGNSPLHF.

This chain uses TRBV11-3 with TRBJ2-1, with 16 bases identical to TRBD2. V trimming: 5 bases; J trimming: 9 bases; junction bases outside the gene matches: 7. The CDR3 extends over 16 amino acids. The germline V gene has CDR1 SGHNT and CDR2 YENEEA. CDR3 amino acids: CASSPGTSGRGREQFF. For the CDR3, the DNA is TGTGCCAGCAGCCCCGGGACTAGCGGGAGGGGGCGTGAGCAGTTCTTC.

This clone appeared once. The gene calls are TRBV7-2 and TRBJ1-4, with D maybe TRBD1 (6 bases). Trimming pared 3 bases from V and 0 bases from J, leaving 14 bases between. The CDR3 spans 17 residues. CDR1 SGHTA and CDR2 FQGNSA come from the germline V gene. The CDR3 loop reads CASSLPGDTATNEKLFF. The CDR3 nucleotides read TGTGCCAGCAGCTTGCCAGGGGACACCGCAACTAATGAAAAACTGTTTTTT. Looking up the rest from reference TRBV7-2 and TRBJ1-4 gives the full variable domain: GAGVSQSPSNKVTEKGKDVELRCDPISGHTALYWYRQSLGQGLEFLIYFQGNSAPDKSGLPSDRFSAERTGGSVSTLTIQRTQQEDSAVYLCASSLPGDTATNEKLFFGSGTQLSVL.